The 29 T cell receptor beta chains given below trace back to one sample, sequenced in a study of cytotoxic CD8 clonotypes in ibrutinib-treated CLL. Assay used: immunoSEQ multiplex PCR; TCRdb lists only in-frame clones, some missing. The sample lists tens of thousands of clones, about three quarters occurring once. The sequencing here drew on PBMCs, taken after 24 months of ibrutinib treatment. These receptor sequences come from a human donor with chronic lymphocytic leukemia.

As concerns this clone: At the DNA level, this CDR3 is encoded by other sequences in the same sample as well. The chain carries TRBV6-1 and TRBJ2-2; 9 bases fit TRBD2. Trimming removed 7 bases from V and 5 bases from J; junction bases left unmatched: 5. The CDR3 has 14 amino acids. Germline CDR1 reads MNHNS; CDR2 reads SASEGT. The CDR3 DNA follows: TGTGCCAGCATCCTGGCGGGGGGGACCGGGGAGCTGTTTTTT. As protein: CASILAGGTGELFF.

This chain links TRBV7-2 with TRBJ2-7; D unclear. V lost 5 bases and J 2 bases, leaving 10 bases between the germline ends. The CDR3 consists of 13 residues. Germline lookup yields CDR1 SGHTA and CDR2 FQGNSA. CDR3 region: CASSRSSPYEQYF. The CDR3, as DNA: TGTGCCAGCAGCCGTAGTTCTCCCTACGAGCAGTACTTC.

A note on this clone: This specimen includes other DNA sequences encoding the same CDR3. In nucleotides, the CDR3 is TGTGCCAGCTCACCAGCCGCCCGGAACACTGAAGCTTTCTTT. Residues: CASSPAARNTEAFF. The V gene is TRBV18, the J gene TRBJ1-1, with D uncertain. This CDR3 is built from 14 residues. V was shortened by 2 bases and J by 1 base, with 8 bases between the two germline ends. CDR1 KGHSH and CDR2 LQKENI come from the germline V gene.

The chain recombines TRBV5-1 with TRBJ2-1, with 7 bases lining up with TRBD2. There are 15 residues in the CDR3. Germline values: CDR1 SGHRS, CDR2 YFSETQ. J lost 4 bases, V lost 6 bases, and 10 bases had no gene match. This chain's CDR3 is CASNPEGRGYNEQFF. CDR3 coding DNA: TGCGCCAGCAACCCTGAGGGGAGGGGATACAATGAGCAGTTCTTC.

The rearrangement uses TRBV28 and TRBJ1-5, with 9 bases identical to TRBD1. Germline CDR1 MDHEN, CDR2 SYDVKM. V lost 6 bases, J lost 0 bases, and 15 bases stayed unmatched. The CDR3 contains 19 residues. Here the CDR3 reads CASSSLTGQGPYSNQPQHF. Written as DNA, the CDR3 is TGTGCCAGCAGCTCTCTTACGGGACAGGGTCCTTATAGCAATCAGCCCCAGCATTTT. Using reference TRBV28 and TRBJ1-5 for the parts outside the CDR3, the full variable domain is DVKVTQSSRYLVKRTGEKVFLECVQDMDHENMFWYRQDPGLGLRLIYFSYDVKMKEKGDIPEGYSVSREKKERFSLILESASTNQTSMYLCASSSLTGQGPYSNQPQHFGDGTRLSIL.

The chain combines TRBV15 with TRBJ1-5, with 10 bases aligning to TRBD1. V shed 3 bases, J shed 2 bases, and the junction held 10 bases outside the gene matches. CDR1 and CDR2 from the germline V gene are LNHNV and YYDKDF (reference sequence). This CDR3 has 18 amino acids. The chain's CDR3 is CATSRGSGTGVGNQPQHF. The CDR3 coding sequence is TGTGCCACCAGCAGGGGTTCCGGGACAGGGGTTGGCAATCAGCCCCAGCATTTT.

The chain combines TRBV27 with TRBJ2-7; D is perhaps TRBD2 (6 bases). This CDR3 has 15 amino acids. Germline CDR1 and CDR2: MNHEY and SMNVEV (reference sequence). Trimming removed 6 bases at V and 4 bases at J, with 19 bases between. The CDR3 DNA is TGTGCCAGCAGGACGGCAGGAGGGTCCATTTACGAGCAGTACTTC. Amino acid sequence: CASRTAGGSIYEQYF.

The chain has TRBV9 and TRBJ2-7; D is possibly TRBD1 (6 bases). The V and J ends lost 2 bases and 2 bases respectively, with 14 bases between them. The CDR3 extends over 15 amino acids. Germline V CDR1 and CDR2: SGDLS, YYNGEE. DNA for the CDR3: TGTGCCAGCAGCGTCGGCCACAGGGCGGCCTACGAGCAGTACTTC. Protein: CASSVGHRAAYEQYF. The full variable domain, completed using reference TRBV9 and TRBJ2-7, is DSGVTQTPKHLITATGQRVTLRCSPRSGDLSVYWYQQSLDQGLQFLIQYYNGEERAKGNILERFSAQQFPDLHSELNLSSLELGDSALYFCASSVGHRAAYEQYFGPGTRLTVT.

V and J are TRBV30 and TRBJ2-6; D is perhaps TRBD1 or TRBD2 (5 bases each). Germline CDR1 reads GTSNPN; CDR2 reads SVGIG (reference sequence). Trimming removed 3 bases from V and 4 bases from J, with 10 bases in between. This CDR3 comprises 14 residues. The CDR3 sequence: CAWRGVSGANVLTF. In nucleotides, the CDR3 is TGTGCCTGGAGGGGGGTCTCGGGGGCCAACGTCCTGACTTTC.

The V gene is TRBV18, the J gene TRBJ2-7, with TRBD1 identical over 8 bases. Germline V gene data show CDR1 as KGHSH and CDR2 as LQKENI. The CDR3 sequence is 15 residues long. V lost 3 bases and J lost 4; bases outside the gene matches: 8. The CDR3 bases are TGTGCCAGCTCACCTACAAGGGACAGGCTTTACGAGCAGTACTTC. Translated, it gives CASSPTRDRLYEQYF.

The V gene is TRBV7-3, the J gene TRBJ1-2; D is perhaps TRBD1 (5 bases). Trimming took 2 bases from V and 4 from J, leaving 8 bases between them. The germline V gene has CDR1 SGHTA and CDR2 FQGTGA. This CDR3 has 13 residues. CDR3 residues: CASSLGGRYGYTF. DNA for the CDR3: TGTGCCAGCAGCTTAGGGGGTCGCTATGGCTACACCTTC.

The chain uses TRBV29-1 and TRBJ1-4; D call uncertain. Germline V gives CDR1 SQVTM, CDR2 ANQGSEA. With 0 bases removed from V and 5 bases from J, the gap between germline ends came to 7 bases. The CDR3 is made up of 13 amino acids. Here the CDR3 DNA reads TGCAGCGTTGAAGACGGCGGGAATGAAAAACTGTTTTTT. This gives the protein CSVEDGGNEKLFF.

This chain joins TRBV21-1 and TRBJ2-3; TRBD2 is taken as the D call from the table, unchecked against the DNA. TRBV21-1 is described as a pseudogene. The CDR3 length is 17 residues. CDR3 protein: CASSKVGSGGAEGTQYF. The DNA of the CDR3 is TGTGCCAGCAGCAAGGTGGGTAGCGGGGGGGCCGAGGGTACGCAGTATTTT.

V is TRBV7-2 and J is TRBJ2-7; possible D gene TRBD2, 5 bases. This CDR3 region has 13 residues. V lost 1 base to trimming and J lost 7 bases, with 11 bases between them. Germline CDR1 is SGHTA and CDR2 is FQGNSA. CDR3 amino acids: CASSLGPLAEQYF. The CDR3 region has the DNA TGTGCCAGCAGCTTAGGCCCTTTAGCGGAGCAGTACTTC.

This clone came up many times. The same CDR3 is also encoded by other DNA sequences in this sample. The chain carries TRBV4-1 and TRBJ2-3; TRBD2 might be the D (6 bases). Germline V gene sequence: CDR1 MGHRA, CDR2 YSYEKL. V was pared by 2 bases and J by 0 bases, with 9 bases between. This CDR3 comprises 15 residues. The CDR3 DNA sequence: TGCGCCAGCAGCCAATTTGCGGGGAGCACAGATACGCAGTATTTT. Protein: CASSQFAGSTDTQYF.

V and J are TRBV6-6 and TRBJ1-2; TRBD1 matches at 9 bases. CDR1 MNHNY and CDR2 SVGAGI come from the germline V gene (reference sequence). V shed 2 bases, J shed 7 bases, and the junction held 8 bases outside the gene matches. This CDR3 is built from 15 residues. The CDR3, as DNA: TGTGCCAGCAGTTACCCGGGACAGGGATTAACTGGCTACACCTTC. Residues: CASSYPGQGLTGYTF.

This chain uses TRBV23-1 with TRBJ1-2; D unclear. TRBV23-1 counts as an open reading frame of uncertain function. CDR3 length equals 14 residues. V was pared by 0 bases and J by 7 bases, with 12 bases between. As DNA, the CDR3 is TGCGCCAGCAGTCAATCGCCGCTCGGGAGTGGCTACACCTTC. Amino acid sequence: CASSQSPLGSGYTF.

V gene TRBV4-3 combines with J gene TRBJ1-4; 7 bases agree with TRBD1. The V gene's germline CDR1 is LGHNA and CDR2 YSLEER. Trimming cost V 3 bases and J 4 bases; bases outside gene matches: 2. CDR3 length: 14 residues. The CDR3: CASSQTGHNEKLFF. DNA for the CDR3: TGCGCCAGCAGCCAGACAGGGCATAATGAAAAACTGTTTTTT.

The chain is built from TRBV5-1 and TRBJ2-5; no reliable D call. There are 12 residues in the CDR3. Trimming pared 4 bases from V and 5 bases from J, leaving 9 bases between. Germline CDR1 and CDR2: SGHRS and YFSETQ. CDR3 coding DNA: TGCGCCAGCAGCATGTTAGGGGAGACCCAGTACTTC. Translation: CASSMLGETQYF.

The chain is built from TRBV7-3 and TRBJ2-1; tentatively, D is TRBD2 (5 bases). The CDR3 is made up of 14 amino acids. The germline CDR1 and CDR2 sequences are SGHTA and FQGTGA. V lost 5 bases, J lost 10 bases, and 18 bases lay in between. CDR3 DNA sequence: TGTGCCAGCAGCCCGATCGATCGGGATTCCGAGCAGTTCTTC. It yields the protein CASSPIDRDSEQFF.

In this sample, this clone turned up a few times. The CDR3 protein is CASSLARRQGHKYGYTF. The CDR3 coding sequence is TGTGCCAGCAGCTTGGCGAGACGACAGGGGCATAAGTATGGCTACACCTTC. The chain links TRBV5-4 to TRBJ1-2, with 8 positions matching TRBD1. Germline lookup yields CDR1 SGHNT and CDR2 YYREEE (reference sequence). CDR3 length: 17 residues. V was clipped by 0 bases and J by 5 bases; unmatched bases: 12.

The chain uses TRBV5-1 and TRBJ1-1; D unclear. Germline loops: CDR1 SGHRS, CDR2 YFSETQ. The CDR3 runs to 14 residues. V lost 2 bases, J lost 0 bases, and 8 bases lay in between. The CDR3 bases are TGCGCCAGCAGCTTAAATCCGGTGAACACTGAAGCTTTCTTT. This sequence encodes CASSLNPVNTEAFF.

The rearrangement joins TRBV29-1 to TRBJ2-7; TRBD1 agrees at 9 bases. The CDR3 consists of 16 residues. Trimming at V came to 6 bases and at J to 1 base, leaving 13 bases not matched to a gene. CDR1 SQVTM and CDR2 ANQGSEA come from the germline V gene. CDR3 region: CSVPTPGTGKSYEQYF. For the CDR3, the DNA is TGCAGCGTACCGACCCCCGGGACAGGGAAGTCCTACGAGCAGTACTTC.

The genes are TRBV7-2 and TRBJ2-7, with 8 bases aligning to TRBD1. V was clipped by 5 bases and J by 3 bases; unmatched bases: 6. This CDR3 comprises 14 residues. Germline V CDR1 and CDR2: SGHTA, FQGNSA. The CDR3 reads CASSMTGVVYEQYF. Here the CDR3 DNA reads TGTGCCAGCAGCATGACAGGGGTGGTCTACGAGCAGTACTTC.

The DNA of the CDR3 is TGCAGCTCCTCTGGGGGCCGCTCCTACAATGAGCAGTTCTTC. It encodes CSSSGGRSYNEQFF. The chain uses TRBV29-1 and TRBJ2-1; D perhaps matches TRBD1 (6 bases). The CDR3 totals 14 residues. CDR1 SQVTM and CDR2 ANQGSEA come from the germline V gene. V was shortened by 8 bases and J by 0 bases, with 14 bases between the two germline ends.

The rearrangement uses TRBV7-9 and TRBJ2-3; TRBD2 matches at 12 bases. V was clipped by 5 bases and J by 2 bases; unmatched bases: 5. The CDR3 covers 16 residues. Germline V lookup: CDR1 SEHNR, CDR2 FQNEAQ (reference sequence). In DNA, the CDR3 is TGTGCCAGCAGCCTAGGACTAGCGGGATACACAGATACGCAGTATTTT. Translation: CASSLGLAGYTDTQYF.

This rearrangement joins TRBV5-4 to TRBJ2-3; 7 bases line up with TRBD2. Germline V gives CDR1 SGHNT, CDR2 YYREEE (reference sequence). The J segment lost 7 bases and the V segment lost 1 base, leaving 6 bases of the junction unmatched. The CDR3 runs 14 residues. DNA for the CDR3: TGTGCCAGCAGCTTGTGGGGGGGAGTGAATACGCAGTATTTT. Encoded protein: CASSLWGGVNTQYF.

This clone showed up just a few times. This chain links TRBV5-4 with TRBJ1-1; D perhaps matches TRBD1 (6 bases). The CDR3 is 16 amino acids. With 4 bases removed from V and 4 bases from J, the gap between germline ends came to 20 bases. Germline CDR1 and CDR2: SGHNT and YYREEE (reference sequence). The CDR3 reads CASSPQQGIPPTEAFF. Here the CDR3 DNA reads TGTGCCAGCAGCCCACAGCAGGGGATTCCACCCACTGAAGCTTTCTTT.

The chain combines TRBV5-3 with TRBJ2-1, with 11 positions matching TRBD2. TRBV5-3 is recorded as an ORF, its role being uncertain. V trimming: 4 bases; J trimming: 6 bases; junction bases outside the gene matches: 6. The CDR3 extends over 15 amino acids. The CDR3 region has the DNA TGTGCCAGAAGCAAAACTAGCGGGGGTTCCAATGAGCAGTTCTTC. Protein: CARSKTSGGSNEQFF.